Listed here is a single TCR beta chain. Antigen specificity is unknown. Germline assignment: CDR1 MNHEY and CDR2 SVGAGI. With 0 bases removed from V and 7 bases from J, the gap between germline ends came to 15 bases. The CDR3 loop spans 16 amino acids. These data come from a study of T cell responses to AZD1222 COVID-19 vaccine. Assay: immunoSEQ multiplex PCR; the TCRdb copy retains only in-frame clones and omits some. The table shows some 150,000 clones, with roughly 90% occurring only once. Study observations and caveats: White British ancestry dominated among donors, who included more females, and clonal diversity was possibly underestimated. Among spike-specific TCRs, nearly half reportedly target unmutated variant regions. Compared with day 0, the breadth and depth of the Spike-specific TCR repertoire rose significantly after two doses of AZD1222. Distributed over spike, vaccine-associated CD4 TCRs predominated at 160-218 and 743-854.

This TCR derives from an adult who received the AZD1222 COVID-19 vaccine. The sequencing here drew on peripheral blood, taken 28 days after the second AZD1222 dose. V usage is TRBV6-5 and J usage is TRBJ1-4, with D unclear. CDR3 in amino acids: CASSYSTELAGEKLFF. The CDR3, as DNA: TGTGCCAGCAGTTACTCGACGGAACTGGCGGGTGAAAAACTGTTTTTT.